This T cell receptor (beta chain) originates from a study of graft-versus-host responses after intestinal transplantation. For the study at large: Anti-thymocyte globulin induction preceded approximately three years of tacrolimus and steroid maintenance in all recipients.

Trimming pared 0 bases from V and 3 bases from J, leaving 14 bases between. CDR1 and CDR2 from the germline V gene are SEHNR and FQNEAQ (reference sequence). CDR3 length: 16 residues. Libraries were prepared by immunoSEQ multiplex PCR; TCRdb keeps only in-frame clonotypes and omits some of them. The table has tens of thousands of clones, 90% to 95% seen once; the top ten hold more than 0.075%. A remark on this clone: No antigen is known for it.

This sample comprised unstimulated CD4+ T cells sorted from spleen or lymph node cells, obtained before intestinal transplant. This clonotype originated in a human donor who received an intestinal transplant. This chain joins TRBV7-9 and TRBJ1-2, with D possibly being TRBD1 (5 bases). CDR3 nucleotide sequence: TGTGCCAGCAGCTTAGCGGGGGGTATCGTGGACTATGGCTACACCTTC. This translates into CASSLAGGIVDYGYTF.